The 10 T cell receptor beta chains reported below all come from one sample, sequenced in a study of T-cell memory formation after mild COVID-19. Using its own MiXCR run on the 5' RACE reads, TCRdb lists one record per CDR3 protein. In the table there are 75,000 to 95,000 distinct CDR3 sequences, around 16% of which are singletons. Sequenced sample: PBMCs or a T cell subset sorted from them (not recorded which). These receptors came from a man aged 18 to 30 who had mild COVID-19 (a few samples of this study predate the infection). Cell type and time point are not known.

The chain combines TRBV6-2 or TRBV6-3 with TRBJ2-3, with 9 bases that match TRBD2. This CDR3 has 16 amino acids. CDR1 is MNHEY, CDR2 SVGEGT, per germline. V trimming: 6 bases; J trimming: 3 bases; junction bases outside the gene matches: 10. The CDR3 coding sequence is TGTGCCAGCAGGAACGACCTGCGGGAGGGGACAGATACGCAGTATTTT. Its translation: CASRNDLREGTDTQYF.

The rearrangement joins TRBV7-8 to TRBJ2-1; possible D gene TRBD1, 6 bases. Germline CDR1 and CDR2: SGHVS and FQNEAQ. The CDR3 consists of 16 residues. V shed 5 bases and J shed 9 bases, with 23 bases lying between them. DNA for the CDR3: TGTGCCAGCAGCGAAAGGGGGAATCCAGTTATGGGTGAGCAGTTCTTC. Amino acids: CASSERGNPVMGEQFF.

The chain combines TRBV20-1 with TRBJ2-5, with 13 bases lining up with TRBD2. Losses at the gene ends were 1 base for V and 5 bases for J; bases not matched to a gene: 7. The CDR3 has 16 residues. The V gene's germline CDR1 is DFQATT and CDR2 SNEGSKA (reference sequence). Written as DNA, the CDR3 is TGCAGTGCTAGAGGAAAACTAGCGGGGGGGCCCGAGACCCAGTACTTC. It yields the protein CSARGKLAGGPETQYF.

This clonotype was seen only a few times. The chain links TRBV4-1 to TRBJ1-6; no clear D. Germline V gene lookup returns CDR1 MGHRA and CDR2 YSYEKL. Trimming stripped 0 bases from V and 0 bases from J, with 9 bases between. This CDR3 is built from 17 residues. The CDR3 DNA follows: TGCGCCAGCAGCCAAGAGAGGACGAGCTCCTATAATTCACCCCTCCACTTT. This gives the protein CASSQERTSSYNSPLHF.

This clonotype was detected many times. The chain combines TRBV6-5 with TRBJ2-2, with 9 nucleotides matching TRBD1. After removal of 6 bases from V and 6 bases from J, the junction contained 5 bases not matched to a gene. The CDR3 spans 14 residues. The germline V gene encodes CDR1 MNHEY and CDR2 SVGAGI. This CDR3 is CASRSGQGPGELFF. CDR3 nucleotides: TGTGCCAGCAGATCCGGACAGGGGCCCGGGGAGCTGTTTTTT.

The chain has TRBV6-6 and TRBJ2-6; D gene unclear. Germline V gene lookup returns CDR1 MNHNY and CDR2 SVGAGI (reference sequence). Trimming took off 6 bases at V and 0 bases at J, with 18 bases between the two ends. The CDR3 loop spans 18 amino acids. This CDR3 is CASRSFIVTDSGANVLTF. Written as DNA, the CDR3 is TGTGCCAGCAGGTCCTTCATCGTGACGGACTCTGGGGCCAACGTCCTGACTTTC.

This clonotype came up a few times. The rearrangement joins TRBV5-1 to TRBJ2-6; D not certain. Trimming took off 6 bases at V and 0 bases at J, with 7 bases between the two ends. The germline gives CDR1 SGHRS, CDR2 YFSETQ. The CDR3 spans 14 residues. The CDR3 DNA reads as TGCGCCAGCACCCCCAGCTCTGGGGCCAACGTCCTGACTTTC. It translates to CASTPSSGANVLTF.

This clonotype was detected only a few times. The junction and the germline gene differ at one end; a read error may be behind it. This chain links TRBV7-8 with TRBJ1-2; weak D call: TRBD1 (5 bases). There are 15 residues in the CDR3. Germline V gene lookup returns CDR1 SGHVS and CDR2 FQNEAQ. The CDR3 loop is CASSLTDSSNDGYTF. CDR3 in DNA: TGTGCCAGCAGCTTAACAGACAGCAGTAACGATGGCTACACCTTC.

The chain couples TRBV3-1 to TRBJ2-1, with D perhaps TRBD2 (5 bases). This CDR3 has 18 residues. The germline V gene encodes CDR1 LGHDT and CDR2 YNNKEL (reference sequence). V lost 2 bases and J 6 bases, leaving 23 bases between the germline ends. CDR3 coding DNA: TGTGCCAGCAGCCAAAAGCCCGGACTTGGTCTTATCTCCAATGAGCAGTTCTTC. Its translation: CASSQKPGLGLISNEQFF.

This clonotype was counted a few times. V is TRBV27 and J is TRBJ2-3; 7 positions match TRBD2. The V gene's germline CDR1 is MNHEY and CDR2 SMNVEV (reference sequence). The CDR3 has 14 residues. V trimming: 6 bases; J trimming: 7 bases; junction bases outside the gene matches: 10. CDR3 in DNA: TGTGCCAGCAGGCCCGGGGGGTTCTTGCATACGCAGTATTTT. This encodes CASRPGGFLHTQYF.